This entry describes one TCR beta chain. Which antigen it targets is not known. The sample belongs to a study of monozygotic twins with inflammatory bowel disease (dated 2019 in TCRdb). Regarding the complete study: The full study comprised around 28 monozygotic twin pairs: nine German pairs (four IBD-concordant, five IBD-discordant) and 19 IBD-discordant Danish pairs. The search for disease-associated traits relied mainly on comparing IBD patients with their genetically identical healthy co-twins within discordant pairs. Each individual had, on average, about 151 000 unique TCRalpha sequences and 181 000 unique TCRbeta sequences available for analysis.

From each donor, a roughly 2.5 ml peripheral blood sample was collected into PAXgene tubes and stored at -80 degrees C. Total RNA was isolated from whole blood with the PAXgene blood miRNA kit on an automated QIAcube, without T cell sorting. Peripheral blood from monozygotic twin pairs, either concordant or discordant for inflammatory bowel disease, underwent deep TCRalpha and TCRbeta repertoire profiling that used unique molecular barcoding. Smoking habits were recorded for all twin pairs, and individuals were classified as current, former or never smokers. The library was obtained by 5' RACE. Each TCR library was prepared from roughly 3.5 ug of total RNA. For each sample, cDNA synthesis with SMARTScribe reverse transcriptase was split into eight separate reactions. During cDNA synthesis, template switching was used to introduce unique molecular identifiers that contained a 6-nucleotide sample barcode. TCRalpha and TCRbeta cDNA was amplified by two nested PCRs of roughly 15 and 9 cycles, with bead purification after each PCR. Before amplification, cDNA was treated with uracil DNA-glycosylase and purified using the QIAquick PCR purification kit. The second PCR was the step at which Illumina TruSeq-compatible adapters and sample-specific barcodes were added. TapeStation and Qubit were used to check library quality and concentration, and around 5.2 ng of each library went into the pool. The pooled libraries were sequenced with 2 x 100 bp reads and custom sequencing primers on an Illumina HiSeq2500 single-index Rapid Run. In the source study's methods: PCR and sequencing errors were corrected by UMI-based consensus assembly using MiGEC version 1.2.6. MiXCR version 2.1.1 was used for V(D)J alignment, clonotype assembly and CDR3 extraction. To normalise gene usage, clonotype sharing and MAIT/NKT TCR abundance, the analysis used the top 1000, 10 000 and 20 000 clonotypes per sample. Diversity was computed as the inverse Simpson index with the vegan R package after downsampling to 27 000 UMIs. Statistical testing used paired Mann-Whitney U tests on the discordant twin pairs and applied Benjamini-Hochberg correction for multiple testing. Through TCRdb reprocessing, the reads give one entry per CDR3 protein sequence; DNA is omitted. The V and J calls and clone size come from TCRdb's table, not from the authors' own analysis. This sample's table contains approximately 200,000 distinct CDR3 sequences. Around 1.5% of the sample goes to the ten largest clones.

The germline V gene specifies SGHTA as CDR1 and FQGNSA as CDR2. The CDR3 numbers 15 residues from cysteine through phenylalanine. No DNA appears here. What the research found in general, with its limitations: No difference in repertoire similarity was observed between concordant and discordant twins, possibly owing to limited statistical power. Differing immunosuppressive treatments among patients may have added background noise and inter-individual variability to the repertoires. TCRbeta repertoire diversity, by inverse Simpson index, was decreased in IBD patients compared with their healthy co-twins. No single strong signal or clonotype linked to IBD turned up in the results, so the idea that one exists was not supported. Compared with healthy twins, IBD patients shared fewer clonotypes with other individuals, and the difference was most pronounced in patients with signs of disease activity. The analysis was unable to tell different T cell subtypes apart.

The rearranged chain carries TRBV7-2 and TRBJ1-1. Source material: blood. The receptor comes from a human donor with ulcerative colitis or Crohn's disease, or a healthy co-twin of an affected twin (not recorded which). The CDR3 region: CASSLQGTTNTEAFF.